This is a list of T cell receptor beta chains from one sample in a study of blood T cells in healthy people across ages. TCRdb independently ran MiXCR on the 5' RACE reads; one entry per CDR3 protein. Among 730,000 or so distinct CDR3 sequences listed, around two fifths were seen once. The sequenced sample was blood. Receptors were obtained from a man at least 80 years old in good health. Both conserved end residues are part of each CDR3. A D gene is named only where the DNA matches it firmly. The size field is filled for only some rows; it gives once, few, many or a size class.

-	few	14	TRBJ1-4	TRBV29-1	TGCAGCGTTGAGCTACGGAAGGGGAATGAAAAACTGTTTTTT	CSVELRKGNEKLFF
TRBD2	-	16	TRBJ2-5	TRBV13	TGTGCCAGCAGCTCGATAGCGGGAGGGCCTTACAATGAGCAGTACTTC	CASSSIAGGPYNEQYF
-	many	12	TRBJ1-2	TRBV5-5	TGTGCCAGCAGCTTGGTAGGCCCTGGCTACACCTTC	CASSLVGPGYTF
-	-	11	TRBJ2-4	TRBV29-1	TGCAGCGTTGAAGATCTCGGCATTCAGTACTTC	CSVEDLGIQYF
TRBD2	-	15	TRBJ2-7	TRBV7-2	TGTGCCAGCAGCCCCCTTGGGGGGGGCTCCTACGAGCAGTACTTC	CASSPLGGGSYEQYF
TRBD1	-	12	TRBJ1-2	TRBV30	TGTGCCGGGGGCCTGGACAGGGGCGGCTACACCTTC	CAGGLDRGGYTF
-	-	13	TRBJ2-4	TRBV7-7	TGTGCCAGCAGCCCTTCTCGGGGATCTACCCAGTACTTC	CASSPSRGSTQYF
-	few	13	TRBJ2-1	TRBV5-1	TGCGCCAGCAGCTTGGAGCGGCTAAGTGAGCAGTTCTTC	CASSLERLSEQFF
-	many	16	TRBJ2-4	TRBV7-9	TGTGCCAGCAGCCTCTTAACCCAGGGAGCCAAAAACATTCAGTACTTC	CASSLLTQGAKNIQYF
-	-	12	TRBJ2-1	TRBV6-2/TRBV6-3	TGTGCCAGTGGGGTCGACTACAATGAGCAGTTCTTC	CASGVDYNEQFF
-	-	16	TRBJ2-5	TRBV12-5	TGTGCTAGTGGTTTGGTAACGGTGGGGAACCAAGAGACCCTGTACTTC	CASGLVTVGNQETLYF
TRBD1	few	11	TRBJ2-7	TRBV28	TGTGCCAGCAGTAGAGGGGACAGGGTGTACTTC	CASSRGDRVYF
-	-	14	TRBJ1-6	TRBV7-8	TGTGCCAGCAGCTCGACAGTGTTAAATTCACCCCCCCACTTT	CASSSTVLNSPPHF
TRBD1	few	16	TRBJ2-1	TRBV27	TGTGCCAGCAGTCCAATCTCGGGACAGGGGCTCAATGAGCAGTTCTTC	CASSPISGQGLNEQFF
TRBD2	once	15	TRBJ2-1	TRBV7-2	TGTGCCAGCAGCCATACTAGCGTAGGCGGAAATGAGCAGTTCTTC	CASSHTSVGGNEQFF
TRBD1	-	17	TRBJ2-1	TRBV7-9	TGTGCCAGCAGCTTTCCCGGGACAGGGTTTAGTCGTAATGAGCAGTTCTTC	CASSFPGTGFSRNEQFF
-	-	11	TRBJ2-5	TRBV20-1	TGCAGTGCCCGCATGGACAATGAGCAGTACTTC	CSARMDNEQYF
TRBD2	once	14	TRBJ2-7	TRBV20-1	TGCAGTGCTAGAGGTGCGGGACTAGCCTACGAGCAGTACTTC	CSARGAGLAYEQYF
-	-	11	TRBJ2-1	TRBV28	TGTGCCAGCCAGGGGGGAGATGAGCAGTTCTTC	CASQGGDEQFF
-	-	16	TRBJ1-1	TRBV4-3	TGCGCCAGCAGCCAAAGCCCTTTGACTGTGAACACTGAAGCTTTCTTT	CASSQSPLTVNTEAFF
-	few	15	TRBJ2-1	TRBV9	TGTGCCAGCAGCGTAGGGGTGGGGACTGGCAATGAGCAGTTCTTC	CASSVGVGTGNEQFF
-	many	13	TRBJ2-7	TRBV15	TGTGCCACCAGCAGAGATATTGGCTACGAGCAGTACTTC	CATSRDIGYEQYF
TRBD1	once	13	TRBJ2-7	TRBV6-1	TGTGCCAGCAACGACAGGGGCCCCTACGAGCAGTACTTC	CASNDRGPYEQYF
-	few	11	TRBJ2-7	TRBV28	TGTGCCAGCACGAGCCAAAACGAGCAGTACTTC	CASTSQNEQYF
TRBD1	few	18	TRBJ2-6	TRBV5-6	TGTGCCAGCAGCCTTGAGGGACAGGGGGAATTGGGGGCCAACGTCCTGACTTTC	CASSLEGQGELGANVLTF
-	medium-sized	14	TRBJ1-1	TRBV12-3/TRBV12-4	TGTGCCAGCAGTCCGGCCGGGGGTGGTACTGAAGCTTTCTTT	CASSPAGGGTEAFF
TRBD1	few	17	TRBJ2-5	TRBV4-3	TGCGCCAGCAGCCAAGATTACTTCGACAGGGCCCAAGAGACCCAGTACTTC	CASSQDYFDRAQETQYF
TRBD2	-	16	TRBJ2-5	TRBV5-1	TGCGCCAGCAGTCCGGTCCTAGCGGGAGGTGACAATGAGCAGTACTTC	CASSPVLAGGDNEQYF
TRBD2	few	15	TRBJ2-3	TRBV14	TGTGCCAGCAGCCCCCGGGGACTAGCGGGCGATACGCAGTATTTT	CASSPRGLAGDTQYF
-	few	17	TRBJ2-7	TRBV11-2	TGTGCCAGCAGCTTAGGCAGGGGGGGGCCTAGCTCCTACGAGCAGTACTTC	CASSLGRGGPSSYEQYF
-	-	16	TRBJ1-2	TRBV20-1	TGCAGTGCTAGAGAACAGGGCGCCGGGTTTGGCTATGGCTACACCTTC	CSAREQGAGFGYGYTF